These 26 T cell receptor beta chains came from one sample sequenced in a study of blood T cell repertoires in COVID-19. Repertoires were generated with immunoSEQ multiplex PCR, while TCRdb's copy carries only in-frame clones and drops some. The sample includes some 370,000 clones, around 92% of them seen just once. The sample consisted of peripheral blood. The receptor set was obtained from a man aged 40-50 years with acute or convalescent COVID-19.

Many counts were recorded for this clone. The DNA for the CDR3 is TGTGCCAGCAGCCAGGAAATTCTAGGACAGGGTATGATTCAGCCCCAGCATTTT. It codes for CASSQEILGQGMIQPQHF. The rearrangement links TRBV3-1 (or the pseudogene TRBV3-2) to TRBJ1-5; 8 bases match TRBD1. Germline values: CDR1 LGHDT, CDR2 YNNKEL (reference sequence). The CDR3 runs to 18 residues. Unmatched junction bases numbered 16, after V lost 3 bases and J lost 6 bases.

V and J are TRBV15 and TRBJ2-7; 7 bases are shared with TRBD2. V trimming: 1 base; J trimming: 3 bases; junction bases outside the gene matches: 9. The CDR3 is 16 amino acids. Germline lookup yields CDR1 LNHNV and CDR2 YYDKDF (reference sequence). CDR3 in amino acids: CATSRGSGSSFYEQYF. Here the CDR3 DNA reads TGTGCCACCAGCAGAGGTAGCGGGTCTAGTTTCTACGAGCAGTACTTC.

The gene calls are TRBV7-3 and TRBJ1-2; a possible D gene is TRBD1 (6 bases). V lost 0 bases and J lost 2, with 10 bases in between. The CDR3 loop spans 15 amino acids. Germline V gene data show CDR1 as SGHTA and CDR2 as FQGTGA. CDR3 region: CASSLTAGGNYGYTF. CDR3 nucleotide sequence: TGTGCCAGCAGCTTAACGGCGGGGGGCAACTATGGCTACACCTTC.

The chain couples TRBV5-5 to TRBJ2-2, with unresolved D. Germline CDR1 is SGHKS and CDR2 is YYEKEE (reference sequence). The CDR3 runs to 15 residues. V was clipped by 2 bases and J by 0 bases, with 8 bases between them. CDR3 in amino acids: CASSLLVTNTGELFF. The CDR3 DNA is TGTGCCAGCAGCTTATTAGTTACGAACACCGGGGAGCTGTTTTTT.

The CDR3 region has the DNA TGTGCCAGCAGCGTAGATAGGGGGGGCTCTGGCTACACCTTC. Translated: CASSVDRGGSGYTF. The chain employs TRBV9 and TRBJ1-2; D might be TRBD1 (6 bases). Trimming took 0 bases from V and 7 from J, leaving 13 bases between them. Germline V gene data show CDR1 as SGDLS and CDR2 as YYNGEE. The CDR3 extends over 14 amino acids.

V usage is TRBV21-1 and J usage is TRBJ2-5; TRBD2, the table's D call, was not compared with the DNA. TRBV21-1 is labeled a pseudogene. The CDR3 contains 13 residues. This CDR3 reads CASSDCPRETQYF. The CDR3 DNA follows: TGTGCCAGCTCGGACTGCCCCCGGGAGACCCAGTACTTC.

The rearrangement joins TRBV12-5 to TRBJ1-1; a weak D match, TRBD1 (5 bases). V was clipped by 2 bases and J by 4 bases, with 11 bases between them. Germline V lookup: CDR1 LGHNT, CDR2 FRNRAP. This CDR3 contains 14 residues. The CDR3 nucleotides are TGTGCTAGTGGTTTGACAGGTTGGGGCACTGAAGCTTTCTTT. The encoded protein is CASGLTGWGTEAFF.

This clone was counted only a few times. This chain joins TRBV5-1 and TRBJ1-4, with D perhaps matching TRBD1 (5 bases). CDR3 length equals 15 residues. Germline V gives CDR1 SGHRS, CDR2 YFSETQ. The ends were cut back, 0 bases at V and 6 bases at J, with 12 bases in the middle. This CDR3 is CASSLVAGADEKLFF. In DNA form, the CDR3 reads TGCGCCAGCAGCTTGGTGGCTGGGGCGGATGAAAAACTGTTTTTT.

CDR3 sequence: CASSLRGTGGNEQFF. CDR3 in DNA: TGTGCCAGCAGTTTAAGAGGGACAGGGGGCAATGAGCAGTTCTTC. J is TRBJ2-1 and V is TRBV28, with TRBD1 identical over 11 bases. The V and J ends lost 2 bases and 6 bases, in that order; junction bases with no gene match: 3. Looked up from germline, CDR1 is MDHEN and CDR2 is SYDVKM. This CDR3 has 15 amino acids.

This chain uses TRBV19 with TRBJ1-1; D is unresolved. The CDR3 extends over 13 amino acids. The germline V gene encodes CDR1 LNHDA and CDR2 SQIVND (reference sequence). Trimming pared 4 bases from V and 1 base from J, leaving 7 bases between. CDR3 sequence reads: CASSKFRNTEAFF. The CDR3, as DNA: TGTGCCAGTAGTAAGTTCAGGAACACTGAAGCTTTCTTT.

This clone was picked up a small number of times. V and J are TRBV5-1 and TRBJ1-5, with 10 bases lining up with TRBD1. The CDR3 length is 16 residues. CDR1 and CDR2 from the germline V gene are SGHRS and YFSETQ. Trimming removed 2 bases from V and 8 bases from J; junction bases left unmatched: 10. CDR3 DNA: TGCGCCAGCAGCTTAGGCTCGACAGGGGGCTTGGAGCCCCAGCATTTT. Its translation is CASSLGSTGGLEPQHF.

This clone came up once. The chain joins TRBV19 to TRBJ2-3; D gene uncertain. The CDR3 runs to 13 residues. Germline CDR1 is LNHDA and CDR2 is SQIVND (reference sequence). The germline V and J ends were trimmed by 3 bases and 6 bases, with 10 bases remaining between them. The CDR3 loop reads CASSITEADTQYF. CDR3 nucleotide sequence: TGTGCCAGTAGTATTACCGAAGCCGATACGCAGTATTTT.

This chain uses TRBV4-1 with TRBJ1-2; TRBD1 matches 8 bases. The V segment lost 3 bases and the J segment 1 base; nucleotides outside the gene matches: 7. This CDR3 is 16 amino acids long. Germline CDR1 MGHRA, CDR2 YSYEKL. CDR3 nucleotide sequence: TGCGCCAGCAGCCATCCCCTGGGACAGGTTAACTATGGCTACACCTTC. Amino acids: CASSHPLGQVNYGYTF.

This clone was detected once. The V and J genes are TRBV9 and TRBJ2-1, with D perhaps TRBD1 (6 bases). Germline CDR1 and CDR2: SGDLS and YYNGEE. The CDR3 sequence is 12 residues long. The V end was cut by 8 bases, the J end by 7 bases, with 13 bases between. CDR3 protein: CASTTGSNEQFF. The CDR3 nucleotides read TGTGCCAGTACCACAGGGTCTAATGAGCAGTTCTTC. Looking up the rest from reference TRBV9 and TRBJ2-1 gives the full variable domain: DSGVTQTPKHLITATGQRVTLRCSPRSGDLSVYWYQQSLDQGLQFLIQYYNGEERAKGNILERFSAQQFPDLHSELNLSSLELGDSALYFCASTTGSNEQFFGPGTRLTVL.

The CDR3 sequence: CAIRTSAADTQYF. DNA of the CDR3: TGTGCCATCCGGACTAGCGCAGCAGATACGCAGTATTTT. The chain carries TRBV7-9 and TRBJ2-3; 9 bases align to TRBD2. The J segment lost 4 bases and the V segment lost 10 bases, leaving 6 bases of the junction unmatched. Germline assignment: CDR1 SEHNR and CDR2 FQNEAQ (reference sequence). The length of the CDR3 is 13 residues.

The chain carries TRBV28 and TRBJ1-2; no reliable D call. This CDR3 has 11 residues. The germline gives CDR1 MDHEN, CDR2 SYDVKM. V lost 6 bases to trimming and J lost 0 bases, with 2 bases between them. The CDR3 DNA sequence: TGTGCCAGCAGCACTAACTATGGCTACACCTTC. Encoded protein: CASSTNYGYTF.

The chain has TRBV29-1 and TRBJ2-7; 7 bases map to TRBD1. Germline V gives CDR1 SQVTM, CDR2 ANQGSEA. V dropped 4 bases and J dropped 5; count of bases not matched to a gene: 5. This CDR3 spans 12 amino acids. The CDR3 DNA follows: TGCAGCGTTGTGGGGGACAGTAACGAGCAGTACTTC. Translation gives CSVVGDSNEQYF.

This clone was picked up a small number of times. The chain has TRBV7-9 and TRBJ2-1, with 10 bases fitting TRBD1. The V segment lost 3 bases and the J segment 5 bases; nucleotides outside the gene matches: 7. The CDR3 extends over 16 amino acids. CDR1 is SEHNR, CDR2 FQNEAQ, per germline (reference sequence). CDR3 sequence (DNA): TGTGCCAGCAGCTTCCCCGGGACAGGGGTCGACAATGAGCAGTTCTTC. As protein: CASSFPGTGVDNEQFF.

The chain recombines TRBV5-1 with TRBJ1-3; D might be TRBD1 (5 bases). V lost 1 base to trimming and J lost 2 bases, with 10 bases between them. The CDR3 is made up of 15 amino acids. Germline V gives CDR1 SGHRS, CDR2 YFSETQ. DNA for the CDR3: TGCGCCAGCAGCTTGACCGGGGGAGCTGGAAACACCATATATTTT. Protein sequence: CASSLTGGAGNTIYF.

The V gene is TRBV6-2 or TRBV6-3, the J gene TRBJ2-7; D is uncertain. The germline V and J ends were trimmed by 6 bases and 5 bases, with 11 bases remaining between them. Germline CDR1 and CDR2: MNHEY and SVGEGT. This CDR3 has 12 amino acids. The chain's CDR3 is CASSDELDEQYF. The DNA for the CDR3 is TGTGCCAGCAGCGATGAACTCGACGAGCAGTACTTC.

This chain uses TRBV29-1 with TRBJ2-7, with D possibly being TRBD1 (5 bases). The CDR3 extends over 15 amino acids. Germline lookup yields CDR1 SQVTM and CDR2 ANQGSEA. V lost 3 bases and J lost 6, with 21 bases in between. The CDR3 loop reads CSVESTENAAPEQYF. The CDR3 region has the DNA TGCAGCGTTGAGTCGACAGAGAATGCAGCCCCCGAGCAGTACTTC.

This sequence joins TRBV6-2 or TRBV6-3 and TRBJ2-4; 9 nucleotides match TRBD2. Germline V gene data show CDR1 as MNHEY and CDR2 as SVGEGT. This CDR3 spans 18 amino acids. The V segment lost 2 bases and the J segment 0 bases; nucleotides outside the gene matches: 8. CDR3 nucleotides: TGTGCCAGCAGTTACAGTCTAGCGGGGTATCTAGCCAAAAACATTCAGTACTTC. This gives the protein CASSYSLAGYLAKNIQYF.

V is TRBV7-2 and J is TRBJ1-6, with TRBD1 as a possible D gene (5 bases). V lost 3 bases and J lost 5, with 11 bases in between. The CDR3 spans 15 residues. Germline lookup yields CDR1 SGHTA and CDR2 FQGNSA. The CDR3 loop reads CASSFAGENNSPLHF. CDR3 bases: TGTGCCAGCAGCTTTGCGGGGGAGAATAATTCACCCCTCCACTTT.

CDR3 protein: CASSSPGGNTEAFF. As DNA, the CDR3 is TGCGCCAGCAGTTCCCCAGGAGGGAACACTGAAGCTTTCTTT. The chain recombines TRBV5-1 with TRBJ1-1; D gene unclear. The CDR3 has 14 residues. V was trimmed by 5 bases and J by 1 base, leaving 12 bases between them. From germline, CDR1 is SGHRS and CDR2 YFSETQ. Variable domain in full (rest from reference TRBV5-1 and TRBJ1-1): KAGVTQTPRYLIKTRGQQVTLSCSPISGHRSVSWYQQTPGQGLQFLFEYFSETQRNKGNFPGRFSGRQFSNSRSEMNVSTLELGDSALYLCASSSPGGNTEAFFGQGTRLTVV.

The chain couples TRBV3-1 (or the pseudogene TRBV3-2) to TRBJ2-5, with 8 bases aligning to TRBD1. Germline trimming cut 4 bases from V and 4 bases from J; bases unmatched to any gene: 2. This CDR3 is built from 13 residues. Germline V CDR1 and CDR2: LGHDT, YNNKEL (reference sequence). Here the CDR3 reads CASSPGQGETQYF. The CDR3 DNA is TGTGCCAGCAGCCCCGGACAGGGAGAGACCCAGTACTTC.

The rearrangement joins TRBV19 to TRBJ2-5; TRBD1 is a possible D gene (6 bases). The CDR3 consists of 14 residues. Germline V gives CDR1 LNHDA, CDR2 SQIVND (reference sequence). V lost 3 bases to trimming and J lost 1 base, with 9 bases between them. CDR3 sequence: CASSIGRGQETQYF. As DNA, the CDR3 is TGTGCCAGTAGTATCGGCAGGGGCCAAGAGACCCAGTACTTC.